Shown below are 12 T cell receptor beta chains from a single sample sequenced in a study of molecular identifiers for immune sequencing clone quantification listed by TCRdb under 2018. Receptor libraries were prepared by PCR. Sequencer: NextSeq 500. The public reads were reanalyzed by TCRdb: fastp trimming at Q25, MiXCR alignment, in-frame beta chains only. Each record represents a unique CDR3 protein, reported with the most common genes and DNA among its rows. The sample has 85,000 to 100,000 distinct CDR3 sequences on record, approximately 25% of them singletons. Under 1% of the sample belongs to the ten largest clones. Sample: naive CD8+ T cells from blood, with Jurkat cell RNA spiked in. The intended sense of this specimen's cell subset or site label: FACS-sorted CD8+CD4-CCR7+CD45RA+ naive T cells. These receptors were taken from a human donor in good health. Some libraries in this study had Jurkat cell RNA spiked in.

The table lists this clonotype with many counts. The chain carries TRBV4-2 and TRBJ1-2, with a tentative D call TRBD1 (5 bases). Germline CDR1 and CDR2: LGHNA and YNFKEQ. V was pared by 0 bases and J by 3 bases, with 8 bases between. The CDR3 length is 14 residues. CDR3 DNA sequence: TGTGCCAGCAGCCAAGAGGGGGTCTACTATGGCTACACCTTC. As protein: CASSQEGVYYGYTF.

This clonotype has at least ten counts. The chain carries TRBV13 and TRBJ2-5; 10 positions agree with TRBD2. CDR3 length: 14 residues. The V gene end was trimmed by 7 bases and the J gene end by 1 base; junction bases not matched to a gene: 3. From germline, CDR1 is PRHDT and CDR2 FYEKMQ (reference sequence). The CDR3 spells CASKGTSVQETQYF. The CDR3 region has the DNA TGTGCCAGCAAAGGGACTAGCGTCCAAGAGACCCAGTACTTC.

This clonotype was picked up many times. The genes are TRBV7-3 and TRBJ2-5, with TRBD2 matching over 8 bases. Germline values: CDR1 SGHTA, CDR2 FQGTGA. This CDR3 has 15 residues. J was trimmed by 5 bases and V by 3 bases; bases with no gene match: 8. CDR3 coding DNA: TGTGCCAGCAGCTTTGGCGGGGGGTCGGTGGAGACCCAGTACTTC. Its protein is CASSFGGGSVETQYF.

This clonotype was observed at least ten times. The chain recombines TRBV7-9 with TRBJ2-7, with 7 bases fitting TRBD1. Per the germline V gene, CDR1 is SEHNR and CDR2 is FQNEAQ (reference sequence). This CDR3 is built from 13 residues. The V gene end was trimmed by 5 bases and the J gene end by 6 bases; junction bases not matched to a gene: 7. The CDR3 spells CASSLETGSEQYF. CDR3 nucleotide sequence: TGTGCCAGCAGCCTAGAGACAGGGTCCGAGCAGTACTTC.

This clonotype was seen more than once but under ten times. A much larger clonotype is one base distant, so this may be a read error. The chain employs TRBV7-9 and TRBJ2-3; D gene uncertain. This CDR3 contains 15 residues. The V gene lost 5 bases and the J gene lost 2 bases, with 14 bases spanning the gap. Germline CDR1 SEHNR, CDR2 FQNEAQ (reference sequence). As DNA, the CDR3 is TGTGCCAGCAGCCCCCCCACCTCGAACACAGATACGCAGTATTTT. Protein sequence: CASSPPTSNTDTQYF.

This clonotype was seen many times. The rearrangement links TRBV27 to TRBJ2-7, with D tentatively TRBD2 (5 bases). Between the trimmed V and J ends, which lost 4 bases and 3 bases, there was a span of 22 bases. Germline V CDR1 and CDR2: MNHEY, SMNVEV (reference sequence). The CDR3 is 17 amino acids. The CDR3 reads CASSSANWTPDYYEQYF. The CDR3 DNA sequence: TGTGCCAGCAGTTCCGCCAACTGGACGCCCGACTACTACGAGCAGTACTTC.

Remarks on this clonotype: A much larger clone is a single base away; this may be a read error. The J gene is TRBJ2-3, the V gene TRBV9; TRBD2 matches at 15 bases. This CDR3 comprises 19 residues. Germline loops: CDR1 SGDLS, CDR2 YYNGEE. The trim removed 4 bases at V and 2 bases at J, leaving 11 bases unmatched. CDR3 protein: CASSLEPGLAGGATDTQYF. In DNA, the CDR3 is TGTGCCAGCAGCCTAGAGCCGGGACTAGCGGGAGGAGCCACAGATACGCAGTATTTT.

In this sample, this clonotype turned up many times. The chain couples TRBV14 to TRBJ2-3; D is possibly TRBD2 (6 bases). The length of the CDR3 is 16 residues. Looked up from germline, CDR1 is SGHDN and CDR2 is FVKESK. V was clipped by 3 bases and J by 4 bases, with 17 bases between them. The CDR3 region has the DNA TGTGCCAGCAGCCATCTCCGGGAGCGGGCGGCAGATACGCAGTATTTT. Residues: CASSHLRERAADTQYF.

With respect to this clonotype: A read error is possible here, since a much larger clone lies one base away. V is TRBV2 and J is TRBJ2-7, with a tentative D call TRBD1 (6 bases). CDR1 and CDR2 (germline): SNHLY, FYNNEI. The CDR3 loop spans 13 amino acids. With 6 bases removed from V and 4 bases from J, the gap between germline ends came to 13 bases. The CDR3 DNA sequence: TGTGCCAGCAGAGACAGGATTCGGTACGAGCAGTACTTC. Encoded protein: CASRDRIRYEQYF.

This clonotype has at least ten counts. The CDR3 coding sequence is TGTGCCAGCAGCCAGGGACTGCGCACAGATACGCAGTATTTT. Protein: CASSQGLRTDTQYF. V gene TRBV14 combines with J gene TRBJ2-3, with D perhaps TRBD2 (6 bases). Germline loops: CDR1 SGHDN, CDR2 FVKESK. Trimming shortened V by 3 bases and J by 1 base, and 8 bases separated the two germline ends. The CDR3 consists of 14 residues.

The chain joins TRBV28 to TRBJ2-7; D not resolved. The V and J ends lost 3 bases and 1 base respectively, with 13 bases between them. The CDR3 sequence is 15 residues long. Looked up from germline, CDR1 is MDHEN and CDR2 is SYDVKM. The CDR3: CASSLVGLRSYEQYF. CDR3 sequence (DNA): TGTGCCAGCAGTTTGGTTGGGTTGCGGTCCTACGAGCAGTACTTC.

This clonotype was detected ten times or more. V gene TRBV19 combines with J gene TRBJ2-2, with no clear D. The ends were cut back, 5 bases at V and 6 bases at J, with 16 bases in the middle. CDR1 LNHDA and CDR2 SQIVND come from the germline V gene (reference sequence). The CDR3 runs 15 residues. CDR3 sequence reads: CASSLTNYRAGELFF. The DNA for the CDR3 is TGTGCCAGTAGTTTAACGAATTATAGGGCCGGGGAGCTGTTTTTT.